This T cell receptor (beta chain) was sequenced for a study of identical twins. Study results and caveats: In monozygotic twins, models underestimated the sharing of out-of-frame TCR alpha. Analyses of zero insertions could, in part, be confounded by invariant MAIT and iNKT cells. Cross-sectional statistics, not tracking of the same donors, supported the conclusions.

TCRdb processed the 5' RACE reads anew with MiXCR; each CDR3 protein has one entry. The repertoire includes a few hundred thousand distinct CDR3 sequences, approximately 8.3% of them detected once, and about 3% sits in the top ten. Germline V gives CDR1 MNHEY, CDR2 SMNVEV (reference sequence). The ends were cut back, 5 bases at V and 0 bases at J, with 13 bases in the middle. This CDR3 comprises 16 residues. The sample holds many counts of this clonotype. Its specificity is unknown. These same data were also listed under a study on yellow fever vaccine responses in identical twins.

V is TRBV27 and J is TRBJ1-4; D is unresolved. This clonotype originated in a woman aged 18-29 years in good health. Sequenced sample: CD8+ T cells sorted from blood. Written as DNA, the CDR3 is TGTGCCAGCAGTAGTCGGCCCAGGACAACTAATGAAAAACTGTTTTTT. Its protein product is CASSSRPRTTNEKLFF. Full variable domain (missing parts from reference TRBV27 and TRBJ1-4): EAQVTQNPRYLITVTGKKLTVTCSQNMNHEYMSWYRQDPGLGLRQIYYSMNVEVTDKGDVPEGYKVSRKEKRNFPLILESPSPNQTSLYFCASSSRPRTTNEKLFFGSGTQLSVL.